A selection of T cell receptor beta chains follows, all from one sample in a study of graft-versus-host responses after intestinal transplantation. The method was immunoSEQ multiplex PCR; TCRdb's version includes in-frame clones alone and lacks a portion of them. The table lists approximately 82,000 clones, 91% of them singletons. Their antigen targets remain unknown. The sample was unstimulated CD4+ T cells sorted from spleen or lymph node cells, taken before intestinal transplant. The origin of the receptors is a human donor who received an intestinal transplant. Both conserved end residues are part of each CDR3. D genes are given only for firm matches. Clone size is given for some rows only: seen once, a few or many times, or a class if the clone is expanded.

j_call: TRBJ2-3
v_call: TRBV9
cdr3_length: 17
clone_size: NA
d_call: TRBD2
cdr3_aa: CASSVGVASGGTDTQYF
cdr3_nt: TGTGCCAGCAGCGTAGGAGTGGCTAGCGGGGGCACAGATACGCAGTATTTT

j_call: TRBJ2-7
v_call: TRBV27
cdr3_length: 16
clone_size: NA
d_call: TRBD1
cdr3_aa: CASSRYGTGGIYEQYF
cdr3_nt: TGTGCCAGCAGTCGATACGGGACAGGTGGTATCTACGAGCAGTACTTC

j_call: TRBJ1-4
v_call: TRBV11-3
cdr3_length: 15
clone_size: NA
d_call: TRBD1
cdr3_aa: CASSLDRGTGEKLFF
cdr3_nt: TGTGCCAGCAGCTTAGATCGGGGGACAGGAGAAAAACTGTTTTTT

j_call: TRBJ1-1
v_call: TRBV27
cdr3_length: 14
clone_size: NA
d_call: NA
cdr3_aa: CASSFLSGNTEAFF
cdr3_nt: TGTGCCAGCAGTTTCCTCTCGGGGAACACTGAAGCTTTCTTT

j_call: TRBJ2-7
v_call: TRBV27
cdr3_length: 15
clone_size: NA
d_call: TRBD2
cdr3_aa: CASSLSGRRGDEQYF
cdr3_nt: TGTGCCAGCAGTTTATCGGGGAGACGGGGGGACGAGCAGTACTTC

j_call: TRBJ2-6
v_call: TRBV7-9
cdr3_length: 16
clone_size: once
d_call: NA
cdr3_aa: CASSLTTGTGANVLTF
cdr3_nt: TGTGCCAGCAGCTTAACCACAGGAACAGGGGCCAACGTCCTGACTTTC

j_call: TRBJ2-3
v_call: TRBV12-5
cdr3_length: 13
clone_size: NA
d_call: NA
cdr3_aa: CASGFQITDTQYF
cdr3_nt: TGTGCTAGTGGTTTTCAGATCACAGATACGCAGTATTTT

j_call: TRBJ2-7
v_call: TRBV4-1
cdr3_length: 17
clone_size: NA
d_call: TRBD1
cdr3_aa: CASSQGGTGKWVYEQYF
cdr3_nt: TGCGCCAGCAGCCAAGGGGGGACAGGGAAATGGGTCTACGAGCAGTACTTC

j_call: TRBJ1-4
v_call: TRBV5-1
cdr3_length: 14
clone_size: NA
d_call: NA
cdr3_aa: CASSLSGGNEKLFF
cdr3_nt: TGCGCCAGCAGCTTGTCGGGGGGTAATGAAAAACTGTTTTTT

j_call: TRBJ1-1
v_call: TRBV10-2
cdr3_length: 13
clone_size: NA
d_call: NA
cdr3_aa: CASMIGRDTEAFF
cdr3_nt: TGCGCCAGCATGATCGGGAGGGACACTGAAGCTTTCTTT

j_call: TRBJ1-3
v_call: TRBV9
cdr3_length: 18
clone_size: NA
d_call: TRBD1
cdr3_aa: CASSERGQGSYSGNTIYF
cdr3_nt: TGTGCCAGCAGCGAGAGGGGACAGGGTTCTTACTCTGGAAACACCATATATTTT

j_call: TRBJ2-3
v_call: TRBV6-6
cdr3_length: 14
clone_size: NA
d_call: NA
cdr3_aa: CASSYIIGTDTQYF
cdr3_nt: TGTGCCAGCAGTTACATAATTGGCACAGATACGCAGTATTTT

j_call: TRBJ2-7
v_call: TRBV5-1
cdr3_length: 16
clone_size: NA
d_call: NA
cdr3_aa: CASSLAGTYPSSEQYF
cdr3_nt: TGCGCCAGCAGCTTGGCCGGGACTTATCCCTCGAGCGAGCAGTACTTC

j_call: TRBJ2-7
v_call: TRBV6-6
cdr3_length: 13
clone_size: NA
d_call: NA
cdr3_aa: CASGQGPYYEQYF
cdr3_nt: TGTGCCAGCGGCCAGGGGCCATACTACGAGCAGTACTTC

j_call: TRBJ2-3
v_call: TRBV4-1
cdr3_length: 17
clone_size: NA
d_call: TRBD2
cdr3_aa: CASSQDRASGGGDTQYF
cdr3_nt: TGCGCCAGCAGCCAAGATCGGGCTAGCGGGGGGGGAGATACGCAGTATTTT

j_call: TRBJ1-1
v_call: TRBV5-6
cdr3_length: 16
clone_size: NA
d_call: TRBD1
cdr3_aa: CASSLRTGVMNTEAFF
cdr3_nt: TGTGCCAGCAGCTTGCGGACAGGAGTCATGAACACTGAAGCTTTCTTT

j_call: TRBJ2-1
v_call: TRBV4-3
cdr3_length: 18
clone_size: NA
d_call: TRBD2
cdr3_aa: CASSQGPGLAGVRDEQFF
cdr3_nt: TGCGCCAGCAGCCAAGGACCGGGACTAGCGGGGGTTAGGGATGAGCAGTTCTTC

j_call: TRBJ1-2
v_call: TRBV29-1
cdr3_length: 14
clone_size: NA
d_call: NA
cdr3_aa: CSVEGVGGGYGYTF
cdr3_nt: TGCAGCGTTGAGGGCGTAGGGGGGGGCTATGGCTACACCTTC

j_call: TRBJ2-2
v_call: TRBV7-2
cdr3_length: 18
clone_size: NA
d_call: TRBD2
cdr3_aa: CASRRPLAGDANTGELFF
cdr3_nt: TGTGCCAGCAGGCGTCCTCTAGCGGGGGACGCGAACACCGGGGAGCTGTTTTTT